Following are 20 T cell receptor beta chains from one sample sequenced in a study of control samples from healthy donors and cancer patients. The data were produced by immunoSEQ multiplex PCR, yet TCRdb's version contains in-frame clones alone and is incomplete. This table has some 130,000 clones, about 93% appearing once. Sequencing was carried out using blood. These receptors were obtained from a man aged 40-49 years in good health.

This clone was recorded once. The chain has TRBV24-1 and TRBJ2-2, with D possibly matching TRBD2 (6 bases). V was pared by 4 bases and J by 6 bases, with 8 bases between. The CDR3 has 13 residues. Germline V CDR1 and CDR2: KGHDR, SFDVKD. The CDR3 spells CATSDRRAGELFF. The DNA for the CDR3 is TGTGCCACCAGTGACAGGAGGGCCGGGGAGCTGTTTTTT.

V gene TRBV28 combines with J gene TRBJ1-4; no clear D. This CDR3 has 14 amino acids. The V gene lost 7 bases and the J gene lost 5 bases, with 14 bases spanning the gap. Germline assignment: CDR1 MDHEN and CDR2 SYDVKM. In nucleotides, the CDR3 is TGTGCCAGCAACGCGGCGGGCGGGAATGAAAAACTGTTTTTT. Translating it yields CASNAAGGNEKLFF.

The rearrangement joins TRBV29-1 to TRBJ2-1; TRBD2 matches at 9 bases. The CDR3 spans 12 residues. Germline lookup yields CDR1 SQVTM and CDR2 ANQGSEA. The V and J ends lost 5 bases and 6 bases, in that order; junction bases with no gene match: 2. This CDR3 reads CSVSGGPNEQFF. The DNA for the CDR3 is TGCAGCGTTAGCGGGGGGCCCAATGAGCAGTTCTTC.

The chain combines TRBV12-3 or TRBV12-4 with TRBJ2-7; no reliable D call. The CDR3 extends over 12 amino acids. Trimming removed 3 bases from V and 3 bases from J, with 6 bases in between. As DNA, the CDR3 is TGTGCCAGCAGTTTCCGCTACTACGAGCAGTACTTC. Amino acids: CASSFRYYEQYF.

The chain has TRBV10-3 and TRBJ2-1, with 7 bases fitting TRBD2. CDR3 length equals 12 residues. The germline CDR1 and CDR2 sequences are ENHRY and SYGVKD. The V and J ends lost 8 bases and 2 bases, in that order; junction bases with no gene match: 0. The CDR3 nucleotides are TGTGCCATCGGGGGGGCCTACAATGAGCAGTTCTTC. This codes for CAIGGAYNEQFF.

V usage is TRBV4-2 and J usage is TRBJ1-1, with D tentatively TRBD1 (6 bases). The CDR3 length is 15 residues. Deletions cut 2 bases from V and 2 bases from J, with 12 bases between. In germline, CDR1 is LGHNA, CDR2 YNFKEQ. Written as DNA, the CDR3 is TGTGCCAGCAGCCAAATGGGGGGCCACAACACTGAAGCTTTCTTT. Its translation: CASSQMGGHNTEAFF.

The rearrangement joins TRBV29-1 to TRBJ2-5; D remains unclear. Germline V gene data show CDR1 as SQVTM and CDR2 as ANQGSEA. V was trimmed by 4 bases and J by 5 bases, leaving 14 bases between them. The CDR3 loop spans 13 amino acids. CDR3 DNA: TGCAGCGTTGGGCCAAAGGGTCGGGAGACCCAGTACTTC. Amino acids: CSVGPKGRETQYF.

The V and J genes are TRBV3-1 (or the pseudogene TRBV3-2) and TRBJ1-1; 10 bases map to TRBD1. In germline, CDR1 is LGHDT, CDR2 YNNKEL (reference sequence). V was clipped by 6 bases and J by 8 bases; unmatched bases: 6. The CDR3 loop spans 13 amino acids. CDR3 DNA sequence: TGTGCCAGCAGGCCCGGGACAGGGGCGGAAGCTTTCTTT. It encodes CASRPGTGAEAFF.

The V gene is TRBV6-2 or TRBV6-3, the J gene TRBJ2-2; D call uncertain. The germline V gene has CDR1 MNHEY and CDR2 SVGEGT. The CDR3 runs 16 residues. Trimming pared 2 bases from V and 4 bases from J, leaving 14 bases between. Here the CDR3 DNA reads TGTGCCAGCAGTTACCCTCTAGGGCCGAGCACCGGGGAGCTGTTTTTT. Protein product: CASSYPLGPSTGELFF.

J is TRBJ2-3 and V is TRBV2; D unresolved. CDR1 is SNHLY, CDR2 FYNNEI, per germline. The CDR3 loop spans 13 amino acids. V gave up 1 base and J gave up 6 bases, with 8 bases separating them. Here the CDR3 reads CASSEGVGDTQYF. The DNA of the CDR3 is TGTGCCAGCAGTGAAGGTGTGGGCGATACGCAGTATTTT. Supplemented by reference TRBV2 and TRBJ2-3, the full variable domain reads EPEVTQTPSHQVTQMGQEVILRCVPISNHLYFYWYRQILGQKVEFLVSFYNNEISEKSEIFDDQFSVERPDGSNFTLKIRSTKLEDSAMYFCASSEGVGDTQYFGPGTRLTVL.

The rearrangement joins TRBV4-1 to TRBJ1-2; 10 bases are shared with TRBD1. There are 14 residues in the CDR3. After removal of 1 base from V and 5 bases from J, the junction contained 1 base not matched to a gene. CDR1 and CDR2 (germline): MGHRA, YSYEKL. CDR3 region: CASSQVGQGYGYTF. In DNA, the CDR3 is TGCGCCAGCAGCCAAGTGGGACAGGGGTATGGCTACACCTTC.

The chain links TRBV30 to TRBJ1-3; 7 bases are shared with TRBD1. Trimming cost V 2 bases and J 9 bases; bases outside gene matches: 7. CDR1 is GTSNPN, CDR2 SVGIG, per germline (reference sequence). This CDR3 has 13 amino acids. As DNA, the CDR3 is TGTGCCTGGAGTACAGGGGTCTTAAGCACCATATATTTT. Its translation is CAWSTGVLSTIYF. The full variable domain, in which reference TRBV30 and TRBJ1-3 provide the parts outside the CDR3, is SQTIHQWPATLVQPVGSPLSLECTVEGTSNPNLYWYRQAAGRGLQLLFYSVGIGQISSEVPQNLSASRPQDRQFILSSKKLLLSDSGFYLCAWSTGVLSTIYFGEGSWLTVV.

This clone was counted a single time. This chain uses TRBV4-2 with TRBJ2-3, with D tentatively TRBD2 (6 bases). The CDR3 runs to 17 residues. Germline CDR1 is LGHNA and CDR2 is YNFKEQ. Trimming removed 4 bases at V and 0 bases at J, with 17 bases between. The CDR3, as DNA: TGTGCCAGCAGCCTAACCGGTTTAGCGGATAGCACAGATACGCAGTATTTT. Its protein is CASSLTGLADSTDTQYF.

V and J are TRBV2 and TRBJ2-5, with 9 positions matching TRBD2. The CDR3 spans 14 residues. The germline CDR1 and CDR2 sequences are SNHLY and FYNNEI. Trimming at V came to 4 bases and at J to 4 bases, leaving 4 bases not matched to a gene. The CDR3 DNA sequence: TGTGCCAGCAGTGCAGCTAGCGGGGCAGAGACCCAGTACTTC. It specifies CASSAASGAETQYF. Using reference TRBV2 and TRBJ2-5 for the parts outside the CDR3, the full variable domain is EPEVTQTPSHQVTQMGQEVILRCVPISNHLYFYWYRQILGQKVEFLVSFYNNEISEKSEIFDDQFSVERPDGSNFTLKIRSTKLEDSAMYFCASSAASGAETQYFGPGTRLLVL.

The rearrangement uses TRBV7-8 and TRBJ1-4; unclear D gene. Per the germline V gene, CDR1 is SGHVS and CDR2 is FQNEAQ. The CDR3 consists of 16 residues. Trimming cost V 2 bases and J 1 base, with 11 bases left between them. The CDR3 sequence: CASSLRVAGTNEKLFF. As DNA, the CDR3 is TGTGCCAGCAGCTTAAGGGTGGCGGGAACTAATGAAAAACTGTTTTTT.

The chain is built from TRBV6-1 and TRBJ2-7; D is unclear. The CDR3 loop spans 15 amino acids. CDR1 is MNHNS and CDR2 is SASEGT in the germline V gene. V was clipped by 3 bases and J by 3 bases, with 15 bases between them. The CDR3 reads CASSDKGKMVYEQYF. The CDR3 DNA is TGTGCCAGCAGTGATAAGGGTAAGATGGTCTACGAGCAGTACTTC.

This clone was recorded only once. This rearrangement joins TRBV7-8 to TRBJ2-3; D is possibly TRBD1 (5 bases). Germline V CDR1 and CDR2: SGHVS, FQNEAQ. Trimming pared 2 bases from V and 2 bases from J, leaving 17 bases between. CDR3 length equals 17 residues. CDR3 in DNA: TGTGCCAGCAGCTTAAGAGTGACAGTGATGCTCACAGATACGCAGTATTTT. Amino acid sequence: CASSLRVTVMLTDTQYF.

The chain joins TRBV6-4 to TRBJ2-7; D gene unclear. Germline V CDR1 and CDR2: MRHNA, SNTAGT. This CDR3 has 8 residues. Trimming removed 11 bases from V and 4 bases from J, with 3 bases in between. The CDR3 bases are TGTGCCGATTACGAGCAGTACTTC. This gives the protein CADYEQYF.

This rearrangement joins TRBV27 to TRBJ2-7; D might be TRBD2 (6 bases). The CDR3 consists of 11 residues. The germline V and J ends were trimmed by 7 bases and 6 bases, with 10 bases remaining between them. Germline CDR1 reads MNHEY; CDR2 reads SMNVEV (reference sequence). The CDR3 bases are TGTGCCAGCACCTGGGGACTCGAGCAGTACTTC. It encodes CASTWGLEQYF.

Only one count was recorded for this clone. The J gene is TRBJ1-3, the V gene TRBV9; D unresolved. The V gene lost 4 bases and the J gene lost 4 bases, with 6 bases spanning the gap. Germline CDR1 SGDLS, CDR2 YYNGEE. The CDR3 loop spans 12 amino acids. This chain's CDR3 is CASSPPGNTIYF. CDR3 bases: TGTGCCAGCAGCCCTCCCGGAAACACCATATATTTT.